These 15 T cell receptor beta chains came from one sample sequenced in a study of T-cell reconstitution after alpha-beta-depleted transplantation in children (TCRdb year 2016). The library was made by PCR. Sequencing took place on an Illumina HiSeq 2500. TCR library preparation used molecular barcoding, with unique molecular identifiers applied to normalize quantification of the TCRbeta repertoire. TCRdb itself trimmed the public reads at Q25 with fastp, ran MiXCR and retained productive beta chains. A single entry per CDR3 protein holds the most common genes and DNA from its merged rows. The table for this sample lists 600,000 or so distinct CDR3 sequences; under 30% of them were counted only once. The top ten hold 12% to 15% of the sample. According to the study, the label for this sample's treatment or condition signals: allogeneic hematopoietic cell transplantation with graft depleted of TCRalphabeta T cells and CD19 B cells.

Source: PBMCs, mostly from graft donor cells, taken 360 days after TCRalphabeta/CD19-depleted stem cell transplant. All receptors come from a boy in the first two years of life who had a stem cell transplant for acute myeloid leukemia, so the T cells may come from the graft donor.

The V gene is TRBV18, the J gene TRBJ2-3, with D maybe TRBD2 (5 bases). The CDR3 length is 16 residues. CDR1 KGHSH and CDR2 LQKENI come from the germline V gene. V was trimmed by 1 base and J by 0 bases, leaving 11 bases between them. As DNA, the CDR3 is TGTGCCAGCTCACCACGGGGAGTTACTAGCACAGATACGCAGTATTTT. Its protein product is CASSPRGVTSTDTQYF. Variable domain in full (rest from reference TRBV18 and TRBJ2-3): NAGVMQNPRHLVRRRGQEARLRCSPMKGHSHVYWYRQLPEEGLKFMVYLQKENIIDESGMPKERFSAEFPKEGPSILRIQQVVRGDSAAYFCASSPRGVTSTDTQYFGPGTRLTVL.

V is TRBV20-1 and J is TRBJ2-5, with 8 bases matching TRBD1. This CDR3 contains 17 residues. Germline V gives CDR1 DFQATT, CDR2 SNEGSKA (reference sequence). V shed 1 base and J 5 bases; nucleotides not matched to a gene: 15. DNA for the CDR3: TGCAGTGCTAGAGGTCGACCCCGGGGGCACAGGGGGGAGACCCAGTACTTC. This translates into CSARGRPRGHRGETQYF.

This chain connects TRBV20-1 to TRBJ2-3; D is perhaps TRBD2 (7 bases). The CDR3 has 16 amino acids. Germline V gene data show CDR1 as DFQATT and CDR2 as SNEGSKA (reference sequence). V lost 8 bases to trimming and J lost 0 bases, with 21 bases between them. The CDR3 region is CSSPRGGGLSTDTQYF. CDR3 nucleotide sequence: TGCAGTTCCCCTCGCGGGGGCGGCCTTAGCACAGATACGCAGTATTTT.

This clonotype showed up just a few times. The chain carries TRBV5-1 and TRBJ2-7; the match to TRBD2 covers 7 bases. Germline V CDR1 and CDR2: SGHRS, YFSETQ. V shed 0 bases, J shed 1 base, and the junction held 4 bases outside the gene matches. CDR3 length equals 15 residues. CDR3 in amino acids: CASSLDGGDSYEQYF. CDR3 bases: TGCGCCAGCAGCTTGGATGGGGGGGATTCCTACGAGCAGTACTTC.

This chain links TRBV7-6 with TRBJ2-5; D assignment may be TRBD1 or TRBD2 (7 bases each). The germline V gene has CDR1 SGHVS and CDR2 FNYEAQ. The V end lost 0 bases, the J end lost 5 bases, and 22 bases lay between the germline ends. The CDR3 totals 18 residues. The CDR3 loop is CASSLAGTGEGFWETQYF. In nucleotides, the CDR3 is TGTGCCAGCAGCTTAGCCGGAACAGGGGAGGGTTTTTGGGAGACCCAGTACTTC. Looking up the rest from reference TRBV7-6 and TRBJ2-5 gives the full variable domain: GAGVSQSPRYKVTKRGQDVALRCDPISGHVSLYWYRQALGQGPEFLTYFNYEAQQDKSGLPNDRFSAERPEGSISTLTIQRTEQRDSAMYRCASSLAGTGEGFWETQYFGPGTRLLVL.

V is TRBV20-1 and J is TRBJ2-4; TRBD2 is a possible D gene (5 bases). Between the trimmed V and J ends, which lost 1 base and 4 bases, there was a span of 14 bases. CDR3 length equals 15 residues. Germline values: CDR1 DFQATT, CDR2 SNEGSKA (reference sequence). CDR3 DNA sequence: TGCAGTGCTAGAGGGATAGCGCCAAAAAAAAACATTCAGTACTTC. Translation gives CSARGIAPKKNIQYF.

This clonotype was detected only a few times. V and J are TRBV20-1 and TRBJ2-7; maybe TRBD1 (5 bases). Germline V gene data show CDR1 as DFQATT and CDR2 as SNEGSKA (reference sequence). This CDR3 contains 13 residues. With 3 bases removed from V and 7 bases from J, the gap between germline ends came to 16 bases. The CDR3 nucleotides are TGCAGTGCTAGTAGGAAACAGGAAGGGGAGCAGTACGTC. This codes for CSASRKQEGEQYV.

The genes are TRBV12-3 or TRBV12-4 and TRBJ1-6, with 7 bases lining up with TRBD1. Trimming at V came to 1 base and at J to 13 bases, leaving 7 bases not matched to a gene. The CDR3 has 14 residues. The CDR3 region has the DNA TGTGCCAGCAGTTTAGGGACAGGCCCGTGGCCCCTCCACTTT. It encodes CASSLGTGPWPLHF.

The table lists this clonotype with a few counts. This chain links TRBV18 with TRBJ1-1; D is unresolved. The germline V gene has CDR1 KGHSH and CDR2 LQKENI. This CDR3 has 12 residues. V lost 2 bases, J lost 4 bases, and 5 bases lay in between. CDR3 residues: CASSPVATEAFF. The CDR3, as DNA: TGTGCCAGCTCACCAGTAGCCACTGAAGCTTTCTTT.

This clonotype has a count of ten or more. This chain uses TRBV4-1 with TRBJ2-3; D is undetermined. Germline values: CDR1 MGHRA, CDR2 YSYEKL. V lost 3 bases and J 1 base, leaving 14 bases between the germline ends. The CDR3 totals 16 residues. The CDR3 coding sequence is TGCGCCAGCAGCCACCTAGAGATTGATGGCACAGATACGCAGTATTTT. Translated, it gives CASSHLEIDGTDTQYF.

This chain uses TRBV15 with TRBJ2-7; no firm D call. With 5 bases removed from V and 0 bases from J, the gap between germline ends came to 14 bases. The CDR3 runs to 15 residues. In germline, CDR1 is LNHNV, CDR2 YYDKDF (reference sequence). CDR3 in DNA: TGTGCCACCAGCGAAAGTCTACCGAGCTCCTACGAGCAGTACGTC. It specifies CATSESLPSSYEQYV.

This chain joins TRBV7-2 and TRBJ2-2, with D perhaps matching TRBD1 or TRBD2 (5 bases each). Germline V gene data show CDR1 as SGHTA and CDR2 as FQGNSA. The CDR3 consists of 15 residues. V was clipped by 1 base and J by 5 bases, with 11 bases between them. CDR3 in amino acids: CASSLGGSGTGELFF. In DNA form, the CDR3 reads TGTGCCAGCAGCTTAGGGGGGTCGGGGACCGGGGAGCTGTTTTTT.

The chain employs TRBV4-3 and TRBJ2-3, with 8 nucleotides matching TRBD2. With 0 bases clipped from V and 6 bases from J, the junction kept 8 bases outside the gene matches. CDR1 LGHNA and CDR2 YSLEER come from the germline V gene. This CDR3 spans 16 amino acids. The CDR3 DNA follows: TGCGCCAGCAGCCAAGATCCGGGGGGGCTTAAGGATACGCAGTATTTT. Its translation is CASSQDPGGLKDTQYF.

This rearrangement joins TRBV29-1 to TRBJ2-5; D uncertain. The CDR3 is made up of 13 amino acids. V lost 0 bases to trimming and J lost 5 bases, with 10 bases between them. The germline gives CDR1 SQVTM, CDR2 ANQGSEA. DNA for the CDR3: TGCAGCGTTGAAGATCGTTCTGGGGAGACCCAGTACTTC. Amino acid sequence: CSVEDRSGETQYF. Variable domain in full (rest from reference TRBV29-1 and TRBJ2-5): SAVISQKPSRDICQRGTSLTIQCQVDSQVTMMFWYRQQPGQSLTLIATANQGSEATYESGFVIDKFPISRPNLTFSTLTVSNMSPEDSSIYLCSVEDRSGETQYFGPGTRLLVL.

This clonotype was seen ten or more times. The V call is TRBV5-1, the J call TRBJ2-3; the match to TRBD2 covers 10 bases. The CDR3 length is 19 residues. The junction had 16 bases not matched to a gene; V was cut back by 1 base and J by 5 bases. CDR1 SGHRS and CDR2 YFSETQ come from the germline V gene. The CDR3 DNA is TGCGCCAGCAGCTTGCCTCCCCTAGCGGGGGTCCTACATGGAGATACGCAGTATTTT. Translation gives CASSLPPLAGVLHGDTQYF.